The sample holds a few counts of the clone carrying this T cell receptor beta chain. The data derive from a study of blood T cell repertoires in COVID-19. Looking at the study overall: Samples representing acute and convalescent COVID-19 were sourced from the United States, Italy and Spain. The analysed material was cDNA or gDNA that came from T cells, B-cell-depleted T cells, or PBMCs.

Authors' processing steps: The authors estimated nucleated cell counts from reference gene primer amplification. Measured with immunoSEQ multiplex PCR; TCRdb has only the in-frame clones, and not every one. V and J calls and clone size are given by that table; D and trimming were obtained from the DNA. The data hold around 140,000 clones, with roughly 88% observed a single time. Looked up from germline, CDR1 is MNHEY and CDR2 is SVGAGI. Trimming stripped 2 bases from V and 3 bases from J, with 8 bases between. This CDR3 region has 15 residues. The material sequenced was peripheral blood. This clonotype was obtained from a man aged 65 to 85 with acute or convalescent COVID-19. J is TRBJ1-6 and V is TRBV6-5; D not certain. CDR3 bases: TGTGCCAGCAGTTACCGGGATCACTATAATTCACCCCTCCACTTT. Protein: CASSYRDHYNSPLHF.